This T cell receptor (beta chain) stems from a study of T cell changes during pregnancy in multiple sclerosis. Trimming took off 2 bases at V and 3 bases at J, with 10 bases between the two ends. The germline gives CDR1 MNHEY, CDR2 SMNVEV (reference sequence). The CDR3 consists of 14 residues. This table comes from immunoSEQ multiplex PCR, and its TCRdb copy is limited to in-frame clones, with some not included. This table holds around 96,000 clones, 90% to 95% found once. The chain has TRBV27 and TRBJ2-5, with a possible D match to TRBD2 (5 bases). The sample in question was peripheral blood, obtained in the third trimester of pregnancy. The TCR comes from a female donor with multiple sclerosis, enrolled in a pregnancy study. CDR3 in amino acids: CASSLTGIEETQYF. The CDR3 DNA is TGTGCCAGCAGTTTAACGGGGATAGAAGAGACCCAGTACTTC.